The following is a T cell receptor beta chain sequence with its context. The antigen remains undetermined. The intended depth for sequencing was 1 in 200,000 to 1 in 1 million T cells. Using immunoSEQ multiplex PCR, the repertoire was profiled, and TCRdb retains in-frame clones only, with some absent. The table lists 300,000 or so clones, 67% of them singletons, with around 6.5% in the top ten. CDR3 length: 15 residues. Trimming cost V 6 bases and J 0 bases; bases outside gene matches: 8. Per the germline V gene, CDR1 is SNHLY and CDR2 is FYNNEI. The sample belongs to a study of cytotoxic CD8 clonotypes in ibrutinib-treated CLL. Study in general: The cohort had around 10 relapsed/refractory and around 14 treatment-naive patients, 17 to 18 IGHV unmutated. Study-level points and caveats: Elevated clonality accompanied ibrutinib response, with a return toward baseline values at progression.

The chain has TRBV2 and TRBJ2-7, with 7 bases matching TRBD2. This TCR derives from a human donor with chronic lymphocytic leukemia. This material consisted of PBMCs, taken after 36 months of ibrutinib treatment. CDR3 region: CASSETSLSSYEQYF. The CDR3 coding sequence is TGTGCCAGCAGCGAGACTAGCCTGAGCTCCTACGAGCAGTACTTC.